This paragraph covers one TCR beta chain sequence. Measured with immunoSEQ multiplex PCR; TCRdb has only the in-frame clones, and not every one. The table records 75,000 to 100,000 clones, approximately 94% of them present only once. The entry originates in a study of technical replicates of blood from several donors. The sequence derives from a human donor in good health. The source material was T cells isolated from PBMCs.

CDR3 amino acids: CASSPRTGGATNEKLFF. CDR3 sequence (DNA): TGTGCCAGCTCACCCCGGACAGGGGGCGCGACTAATGAAAAACTGTTTTTT. The rearrangement joins TRBV18 to TRBJ1-4; 11 positions agree with TRBD1. The CDR3 is 17 residues long. Per germline, CDR1 KGHSH and CDR2 LQKENI. The J segment lost 2 bases and the V segment lost 3 bases, leaving 5 bases of the junction unmatched.